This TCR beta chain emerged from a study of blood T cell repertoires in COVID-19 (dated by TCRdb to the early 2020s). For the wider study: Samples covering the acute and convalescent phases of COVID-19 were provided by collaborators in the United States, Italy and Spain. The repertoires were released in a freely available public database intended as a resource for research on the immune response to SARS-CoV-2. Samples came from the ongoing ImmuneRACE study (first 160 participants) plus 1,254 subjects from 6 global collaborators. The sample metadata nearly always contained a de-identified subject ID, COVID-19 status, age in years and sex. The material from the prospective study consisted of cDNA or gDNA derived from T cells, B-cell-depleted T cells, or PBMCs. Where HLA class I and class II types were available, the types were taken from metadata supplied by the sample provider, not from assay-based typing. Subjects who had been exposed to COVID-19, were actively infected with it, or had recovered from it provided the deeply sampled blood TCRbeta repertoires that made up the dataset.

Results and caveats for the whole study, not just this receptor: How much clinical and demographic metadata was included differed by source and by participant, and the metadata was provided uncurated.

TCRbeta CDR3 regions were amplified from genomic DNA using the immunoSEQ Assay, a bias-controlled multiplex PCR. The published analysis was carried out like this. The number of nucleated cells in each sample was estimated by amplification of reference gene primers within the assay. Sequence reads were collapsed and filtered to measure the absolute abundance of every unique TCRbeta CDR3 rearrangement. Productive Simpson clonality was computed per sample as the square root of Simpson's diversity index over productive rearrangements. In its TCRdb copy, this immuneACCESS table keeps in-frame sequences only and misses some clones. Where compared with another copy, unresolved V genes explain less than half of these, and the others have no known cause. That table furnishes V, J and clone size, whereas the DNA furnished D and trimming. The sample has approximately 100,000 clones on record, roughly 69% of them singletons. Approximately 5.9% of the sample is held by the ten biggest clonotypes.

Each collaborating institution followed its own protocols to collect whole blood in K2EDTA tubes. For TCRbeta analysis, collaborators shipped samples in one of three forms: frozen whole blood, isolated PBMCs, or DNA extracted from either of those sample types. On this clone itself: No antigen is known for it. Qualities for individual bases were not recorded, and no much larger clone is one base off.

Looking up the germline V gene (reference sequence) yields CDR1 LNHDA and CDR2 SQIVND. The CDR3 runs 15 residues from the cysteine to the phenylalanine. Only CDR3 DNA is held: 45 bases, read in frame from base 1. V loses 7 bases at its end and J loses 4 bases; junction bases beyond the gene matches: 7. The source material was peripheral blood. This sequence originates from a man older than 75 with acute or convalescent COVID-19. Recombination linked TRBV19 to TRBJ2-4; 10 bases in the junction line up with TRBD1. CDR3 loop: CASKVPGQGKNIQYF. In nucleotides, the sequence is TGTGCCAGTAAGGTCCCGGGACAGGGGAAAAACATTCAGTACTTC.